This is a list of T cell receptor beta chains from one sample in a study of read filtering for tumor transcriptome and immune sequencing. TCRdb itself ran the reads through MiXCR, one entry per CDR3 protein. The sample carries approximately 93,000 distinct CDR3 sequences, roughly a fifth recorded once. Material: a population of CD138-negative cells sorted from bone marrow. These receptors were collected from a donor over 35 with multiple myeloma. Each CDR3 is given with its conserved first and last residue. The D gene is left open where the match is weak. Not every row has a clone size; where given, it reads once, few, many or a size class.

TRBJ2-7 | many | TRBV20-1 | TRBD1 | TGCAGTGCTAGAGTGGCAGGGGGAAGGTTAGTCTACGAGCAGTACTTC | CSARVAGGRLVYEQYF
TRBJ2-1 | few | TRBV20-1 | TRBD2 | TGCAGTGCCCCGCGAGCGGGGGACGTAGGCTCGTACAATGAGCAGTTCTTC | CSAPRAGDVGSYNEQFF
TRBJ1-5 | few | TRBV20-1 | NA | TGCAGTGCTAGCCCCCCCGGGCGCAATCAGCCCCAGCATTTT | CSASPPGRNQPQHF
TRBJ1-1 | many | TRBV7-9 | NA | TGTGCCAGCAGCTTAGCCCCGACACGTCCCACTGAAGCTTTCTTT | CASSLAPTRPTEAFF
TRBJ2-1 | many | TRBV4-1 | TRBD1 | TGCGCCAGCAGCCGCGGACAGGGGATCGATGAGCAGTTCTTC | CASSRGQGIDEQFF
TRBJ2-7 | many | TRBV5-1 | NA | TGCGCCAGCAGCATCTATGCCTTCCCCCCGTCCTACGAGCAGTACTTC | CASSIYAFPPSYEQYF
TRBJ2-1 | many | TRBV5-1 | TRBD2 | TGCGCCAGCACCGGGCCGGGGGGGATAGTGGATGAGCAGTTCTTC | CASTGPGGIVDEQFF
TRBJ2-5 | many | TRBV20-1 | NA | TGCAGTGCTAGAGAGGTGGCAAAGGCGACCCAGTACTTC | CSAREVAKATQYF
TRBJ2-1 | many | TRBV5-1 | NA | TGCGCCAGCAGTTGGGACGATATCTACAATGAGCAGTTCTTC | CASSWDDIYNEQFF
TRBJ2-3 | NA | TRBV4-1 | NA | TGCGCCAGCTGCCGAGAACCCCAGGCAGGCACAGATACGCAGTATTTT | CASCREPQAGTDTQYF